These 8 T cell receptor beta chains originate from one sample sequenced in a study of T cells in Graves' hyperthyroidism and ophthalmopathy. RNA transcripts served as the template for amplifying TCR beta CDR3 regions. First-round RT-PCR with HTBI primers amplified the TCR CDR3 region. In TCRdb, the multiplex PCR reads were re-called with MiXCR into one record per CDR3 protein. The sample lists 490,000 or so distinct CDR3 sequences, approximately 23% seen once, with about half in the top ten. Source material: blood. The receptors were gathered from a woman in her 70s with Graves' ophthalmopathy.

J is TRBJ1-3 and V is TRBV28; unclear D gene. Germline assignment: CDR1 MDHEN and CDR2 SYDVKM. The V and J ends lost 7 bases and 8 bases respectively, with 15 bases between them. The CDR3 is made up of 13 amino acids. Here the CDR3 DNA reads TGTGCCAGCACTGGCTTCCAGGCGGACACCATATATTTT. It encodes CASTGFQADTIYF.

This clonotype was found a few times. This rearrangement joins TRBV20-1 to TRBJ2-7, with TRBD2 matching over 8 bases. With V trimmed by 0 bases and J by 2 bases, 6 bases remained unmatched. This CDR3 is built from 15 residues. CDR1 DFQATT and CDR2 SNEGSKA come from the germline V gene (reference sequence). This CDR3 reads CSARDTTSGPYEQYF. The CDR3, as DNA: TGCAGTGCTAGAGATACAACTAGCGGCCCCTACGAGCAGTACTTC.

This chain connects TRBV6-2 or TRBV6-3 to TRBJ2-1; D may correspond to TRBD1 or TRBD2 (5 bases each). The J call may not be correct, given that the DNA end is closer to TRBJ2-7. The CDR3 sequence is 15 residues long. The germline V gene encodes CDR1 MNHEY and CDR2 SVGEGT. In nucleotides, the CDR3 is TGTGCCAGCAGTTTTCGCCGGGACCAGAACAATGAGCAGTACTTC. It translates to CASSFRRDQNNEQYF.

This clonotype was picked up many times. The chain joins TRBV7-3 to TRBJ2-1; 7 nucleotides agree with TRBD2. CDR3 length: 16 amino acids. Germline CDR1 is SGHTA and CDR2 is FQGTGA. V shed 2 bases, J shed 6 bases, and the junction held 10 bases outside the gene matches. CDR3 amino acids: CASSLFSSGGGNEQFF. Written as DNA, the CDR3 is TGTGCCAGCAGCTTATTTTCCAGTGGGGGGGGCAATGAGCAGTTCTTC.

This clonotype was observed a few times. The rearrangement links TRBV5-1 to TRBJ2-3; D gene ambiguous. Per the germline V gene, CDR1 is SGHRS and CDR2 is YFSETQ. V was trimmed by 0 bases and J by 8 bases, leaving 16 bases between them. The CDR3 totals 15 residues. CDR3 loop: CASSLVARRTGTQYF. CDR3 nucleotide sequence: TGCGCCAGCAGCTTGGTTGCCAGGAGAACGGGTACGCAGTATTTT.

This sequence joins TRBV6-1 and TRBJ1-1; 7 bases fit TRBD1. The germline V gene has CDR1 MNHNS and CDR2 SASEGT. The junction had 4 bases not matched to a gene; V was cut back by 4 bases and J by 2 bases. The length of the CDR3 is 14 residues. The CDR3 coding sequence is TGTGCCAGCAGTGGGGGACAGAGAAACACTGAAGCTTTCTTT. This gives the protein CASSGGQRNTEAFF.

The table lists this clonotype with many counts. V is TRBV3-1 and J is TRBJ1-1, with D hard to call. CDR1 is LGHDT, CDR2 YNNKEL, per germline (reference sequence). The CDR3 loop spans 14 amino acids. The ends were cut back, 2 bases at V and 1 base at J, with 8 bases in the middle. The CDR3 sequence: CASSQLGENTEAFF. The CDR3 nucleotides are TGTGCCAGCAGCCAATTAGGAGAGAACACTGAAGCTTTCTTT.

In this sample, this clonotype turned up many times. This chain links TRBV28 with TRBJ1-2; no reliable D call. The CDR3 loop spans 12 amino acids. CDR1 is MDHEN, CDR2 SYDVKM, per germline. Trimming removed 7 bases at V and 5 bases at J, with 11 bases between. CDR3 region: CASMSQEYGYTF. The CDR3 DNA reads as TGTGCCAGCATGAGCCAGGAGTATGGCTACACCTTC.